A single sample is the source of the 5 T cell receptor beta chains below, sequenced in a study of OX40 agonist ivuxolimab in advanced cancers. The method was immunoSEQ multiplex PCR; TCRdb's version includes in-frame clones alone and lacks a portion of them. The sample carries roughly 60,000 clones, about 83% recorded once. The source material was CD4+ or CD8+ T cells sorted from blood, sampled in a trial of the OX40 agonist ivuxolimab. These receptors all stem from an adult with an advanced solid tumor such as melanoma, head and neck, liver or kidney cancer.

V gene TRBV19 combines with J gene TRBJ1-1; maybe TRBD1 (5 bases). The germline V and J ends were trimmed by 7 bases and 5 bases, with 20 bases remaining between them. The CDR3 sequence is 15 residues long. The germline gives CDR1 LNHDA, CDR2 SQIVND (reference sequence). As DNA, the CDR3 is TGTGCCAGTACCCTAGGGGCGCAAGGTGAGACTGAAGCTTTCTTT. Its translation: CASTLGAQGETEAFF. Full variable domain (outside the CDR3, taken from reference TRBV19 and TRBJ1-1): DGGITQSPKYLFRKEGQNVTLSCEQNLNHDAMYWYRQDPGQGLRLIYYSQIVNDFQKGDIAEGYSVSREKKESFPLTVTSAQKNPTAFYLCASTLGAQGETEAFFGQGTRLTVV.

The chain employs TRBV9 and TRBJ1-6, with no clear D. Germline CDR1 and CDR2: SGDLS and YYNGEE. Trimming took off 4 bases at V and 9 bases at J, with 11 bases between the two ends. The CDR3 length is 13 residues. The CDR3, as DNA: TGTGCCAGCAGCCCCGGTTGGCCTTCACCCCTCCACTTT. Translated, it gives CASSPGWPSPLHF.

The chain joins TRBV6-1 to TRBJ1-4, with D unclear. V was cut by 1 base and J by 11 bases, with 14 bases left in between. The germline V gene has CDR1 MNHNS and CDR2 SASEGT. This CDR3 has 14 amino acids. The CDR3 sequence is CASSEVSGSGKLFF. The CDR3 bases are TGTGCCAGCAGTGAAGTATCGGGTTCGGGGAAACTGTTTTTT.

J is TRBJ2-3 and V is TRBV7-3; TRBD2 matches 7 bases. Trimming removed 5 bases from V and 1 base from J; junction bases left unmatched: 9. This CDR3 has 16 residues. The germline gives CDR1 SGHTA, CDR2 FQGTGA. CDR3 in DNA: TGTGCCAGCAGCCTCGGGGGGAGTTACGGCACAGATACGCAGTATTTT. It is translated as CASSLGGSYGTDTQYF.

The V and J genes are TRBV4-1 and TRBJ2-2; 10 bases match TRBD1. Germline trimming cut 4 bases from V and 6 bases from J; bases unmatched to any gene: 5. Germline V gene lookup returns CDR1 MGHRA and CDR2 YSYEKL. The length of the CDR3 is 15 residues. The CDR3 region has the DNA TGCGCCAGCAGCCGGGGACAGGGGCGGGCCGGGGAGCTGTTTTTT. It encodes CASSRGQGRAGELFF.